One and the same sample provided the 11 T cell receptor beta chains below, sequenced in a study of T-cell memory formation after mild COVID-19. TCRdb itself ran the 5' RACE reads through MiXCR, one entry per CDR3 protein. The profile shows 120,000 or so distinct CDR3 sequences, approximately 17% of them singletons. Material for sequencing was PBMCs or a T cell subset sorted from them (not recorded which). These TCRs come from a man younger than 35 who had mild COVID-19 (a few samples of this study predate the infection). Cell type and time point are not known.

There are many counts of this clonotype. The chain combines TRBV7-9 with TRBJ2-5; D not resolved. This CDR3 has 13 residues. The V gene's germline CDR1 is SEHNR and CDR2 FQNEAQ (reference sequence). Deletions cut 7 bases from V and 7 bases from J, with 16 bases between. This CDR3 reads CASNLESKGTQYF. The DNA of the CDR3 is TGTGCCAGCAACCTCGAGTCGAAAGGGACCCAGTACTTC. The full variable domain, in which reference TRBV7-9 and TRBJ2-5 provide the parts outside the CDR3, is DTGVSQNPRHKITKRGQNVTFRCDPISEHNRLYWYRQTLGQGPEFLTYFQNEAQLEKSRLLSDRFSAERPKGSFSTLEIQRTEQGDSAMYLCASNLESKGTQYFGPGTRLLVL.

V gene TRBV12-3 or TRBV12-4 combines with J gene TRBJ2-5, with 9 bases identical to TRBD2. J was trimmed by 4 bases and V by 7 bases; bases with no gene match: 16. The length of the CDR3 is 17 residues. The CDR3 sequence is CASNKEVAGAEGETQYF. The CDR3 region has the DNA TGTGCCAGCAACAAAGAGGTAGCGGGGGCCGAGGGAGAGACCCAGTACTTC.

This clonotype was observed a handful of times. The chain links TRBV20-1 to TRBJ2-5, with TRBD2 identical over 10 bases. In germline, CDR1 is DFQATT, CDR2 SNEGSKA (reference sequence). Trimming cost V 0 bases and J 5 bases; bases outside gene matches: 9. CDR3 length: 16 residues. DNA of the CDR3: TGCAGTGCTAGAGATCCTAGCGGGGGTAACGGGGAGACCCAGTACTTC. This gives the protein CSARDPSGGNGETQYF.

V and J are TRBV18 and TRBJ1-1, with 9 bases aligning to TRBD1. The length of the CDR3 is 15 residues. The germline gives CDR1 KGHSH, CDR2 LQKENI. The V segment lost 4 bases and the J segment 1 base; nucleotides outside the gene matches: 4. The CDR3 region has the DNA TGTGCCAGCTCACTTTGGGACAGGGAGAACACTGAAGCTTTCTTT. Translating it yields CASSLWDRENTEAFF.

The J gene is TRBJ1-6, the V gene TRBV7-2; maybe TRBD1 (5 bases). The CDR3 covers 15 residues. V shed 5 bases and J shed 9 bases, with 17 bases lying between them. Germline V lookup: CDR1 SGHTA, CDR2 FQGNSA. The CDR3 is CASSDQGGWGSPLHF. The DNA of the CDR3 is TGTGCCAGCAGCGACCAGGGAGGATGGGGTTCACCCCTCCACTTT. The full variable domain, in which reference TRBV7-2 and TRBJ1-6 provide the parts outside the CDR3, is GAGVSQSPSNKVTEKGKDVELRCDPISGHTALYWYRQSLGQGLEFLIYFQGNSAPDKSGLPSDRFSAERTGGSVSTLTIQRTQQEDSAVYLCASSDQGGWGSPLHFGNGTRLTVT.

The chain links TRBV12-3 or TRBV12-4 to TRBJ1-2, with 7 bases matching TRBD1. V lost 3 bases to trimming and J lost 8 bases; unmatched junction nucleotides: 3. This CDR3 comprises 12 residues. CDR3 protein: CASSFYRGGYTF. As DNA, the CDR3 is TGTGCCAGCAGTTTTTACAGGGGAGGCTACACCTTC.

The rearrangement links TRBV5-1 to TRBJ1-4, with D possibly being TRBD1 (5 bases). V was clipped by 4 bases and J by 5 bases, with 12 bases between them. This CDR3 contains 14 residues. Germline CDR1 reads SGHRS; CDR2 reads YFSETQ. The CDR3: CASSLGALNEKLFF. Written as DNA, the CDR3 is TGCGCCAGCAGCCTAGGGGCGCTAAATGAAAAACTGTTTTTT. Together with reference TRBV5-1 and TRBJ1-4, the CDR3 gives the full variable domain: KAGVTQTPRYLIKTRGQQVTLSCSPISGHRSVSWYQQTPGQGLQFLFEYFSETQRNKGNFPGRFSGRQFSNSRSEMNVSTLELGDSALYLCASSLGALNEKLFFGSGTQLSVL.

The chain joins TRBV5-6 to TRBJ2-1, with D possibly TRBD2 on 6 matching bases. CDR1 is SGHDT, CDR2 YYEEEE, per germline. This CDR3 has 13 residues. V gave up 4 bases and J gave up 3 bases, with 8 bases separating them. CDR3 coding DNA: TGTGCCAGCAGCGGGGACTTCTACAATGAGCAGTTCTTC. It encodes CASSGDFYNEQFF.

V and J are TRBV7-2 and TRBJ2-3; the match to TRBD2 covers 13 bases. Germline V gene sequence: CDR1 SGHTA, CDR2 FQGNSA. The V and J ends lost 6 bases and 7 bases, in that order; junction bases with no gene match: 4. CDR3 size: 14 residues. The CDR3 region has the DNA TGTGCCAGCAGGGGGACTAGCGGGGTATATACGCAGTATTTT. Protein sequence: CASRGTSGVYTQYF.

Concerning this clonotype: The junction shows a germline mismatch at one end, possibly a read error. The chain joins TRBV5-1 to TRBJ1-1; D not certain. Germline lookup yields CDR1 SGHRS and CDR2 YFSETQ. The CDR3 spans 16 residues. The CDR3 sequence: CASSALSGQKNTEALF. CDR3 DNA: TGCGCCAGCAGCGCCTTATCGGGTCAAAAGAACACTGAAGCTTTATTT.

The table lists this clonotype with a few counts. This chain links TRBV12-3 or TRBV12-4 with TRBJ1-6; D not resolved. Trimming removed 3 bases at V and 4 bases at J, with 4 bases between. The CDR3 totals 13 residues. DNA for the CDR3: TGTGCCAGCAGTTTCGGGTATAATTCACCCCTCCACTTT. Its translation is CASSFGYNSPLHF.